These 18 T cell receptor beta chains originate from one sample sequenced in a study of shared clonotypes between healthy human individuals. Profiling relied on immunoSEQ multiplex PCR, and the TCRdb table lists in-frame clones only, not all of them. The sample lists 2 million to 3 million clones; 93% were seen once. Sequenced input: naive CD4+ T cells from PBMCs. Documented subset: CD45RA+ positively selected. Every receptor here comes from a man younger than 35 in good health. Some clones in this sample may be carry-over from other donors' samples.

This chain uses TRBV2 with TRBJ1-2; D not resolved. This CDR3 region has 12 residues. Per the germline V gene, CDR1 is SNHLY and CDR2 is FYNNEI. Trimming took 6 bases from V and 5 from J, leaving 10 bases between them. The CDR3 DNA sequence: TGTGCCAGCAGATCCGACACGTATGGCTACACCTTC. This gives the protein CASRSDTYGYTF.

The CDR3 coding sequence is TGTGCCAGCAGCCAGGGGGACCGCTCCTACGAGCAGTACTTC. This encodes CASSQGDRSYEQYF. The gene calls are TRBV6-5 and TRBJ2-7, with 7 bases that match TRBD1. This CDR3 is 14 amino acids long. Germline V CDR1 and CDR2: MNHEY, SVGAGI. J gave up 0 bases and V 6 bases, and 5 bases lay outside the gene matches.

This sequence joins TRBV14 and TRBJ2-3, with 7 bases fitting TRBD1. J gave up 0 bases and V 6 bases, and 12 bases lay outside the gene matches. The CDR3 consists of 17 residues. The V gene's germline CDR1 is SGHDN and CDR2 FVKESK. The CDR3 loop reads CASSQPTPRGSTDTQYF. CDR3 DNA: TGTGCCAGCAGTCAACCTACGCCCAGGGGGAGCACAGATACGCAGTATTTT.

This CDR3 reads CASSFASGNTGELFF. Written as DNA, the CDR3 is TGTGCCAGCAGTTTTGCTAGCGGGAACACCGGGGAGCTGTTTTTT. The rearrangement links TRBV27 to TRBJ2-2; 7 bases map to TRBD2. This CDR3 is built from 15 residues. V was clipped by 3 bases and J by 1 base; unmatched bases: 2. Germline V gene data show CDR1 as MNHEY and CDR2 as SMNVEV (reference sequence).

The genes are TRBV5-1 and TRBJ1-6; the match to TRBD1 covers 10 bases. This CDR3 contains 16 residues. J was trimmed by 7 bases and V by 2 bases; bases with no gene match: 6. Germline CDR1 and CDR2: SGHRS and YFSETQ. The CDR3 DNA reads TGCGCCAGCAGCTTTCCCGGGACAGGGGCAAATTCACCCCTCCACTTT. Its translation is CASSFPGTGANSPLHF.

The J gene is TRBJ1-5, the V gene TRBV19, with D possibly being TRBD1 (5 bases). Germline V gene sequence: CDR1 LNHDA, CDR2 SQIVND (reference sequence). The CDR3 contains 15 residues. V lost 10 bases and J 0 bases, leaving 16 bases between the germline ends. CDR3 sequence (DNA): TGTGCCACCGATCAGGGATACTATAGCAATCAGCCCCAGCATTTT. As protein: CATDQGYYSNQPQHF.

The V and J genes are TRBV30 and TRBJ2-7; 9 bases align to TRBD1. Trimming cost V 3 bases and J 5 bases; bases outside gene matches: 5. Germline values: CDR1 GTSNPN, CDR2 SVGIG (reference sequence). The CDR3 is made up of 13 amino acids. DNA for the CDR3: TGTGCCTGGAGCGGAACAGGGGGCGACGAGCAGTACTTC. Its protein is CAWSGTGGDEQYF.

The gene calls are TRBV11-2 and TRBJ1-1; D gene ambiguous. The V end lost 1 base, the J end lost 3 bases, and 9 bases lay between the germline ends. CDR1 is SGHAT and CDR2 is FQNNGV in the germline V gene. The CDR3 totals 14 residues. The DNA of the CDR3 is TGTGCCAGCAGCTTAGCTTACAGTTACACTGAAGCTTTCTTT. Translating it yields CASSLAYSYTEAFF.

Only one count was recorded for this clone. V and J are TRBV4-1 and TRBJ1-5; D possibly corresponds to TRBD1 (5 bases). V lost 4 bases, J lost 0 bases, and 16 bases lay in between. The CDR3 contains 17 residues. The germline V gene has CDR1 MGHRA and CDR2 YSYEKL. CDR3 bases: TGCGCCAGCAGCCTAGGGGACCGGGGCTTTAGCAATCAGCCCCAGCATTTT. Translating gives CASSLGDRGFSNQPQHF.

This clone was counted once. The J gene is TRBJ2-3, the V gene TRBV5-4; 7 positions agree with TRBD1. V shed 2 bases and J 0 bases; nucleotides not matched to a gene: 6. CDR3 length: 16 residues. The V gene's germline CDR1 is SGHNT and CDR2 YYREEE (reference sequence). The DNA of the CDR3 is TGTGCCAGCAGCTTTGGTGGACAGGCTAGCACAGATACGCAGTATTTT. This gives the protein CASSFGGQASTDTQYF. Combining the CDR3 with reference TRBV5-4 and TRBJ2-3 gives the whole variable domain ETGVTQSPTHLIKTRGQQVTLRCSSQSGHNTVSWYQQALGQGPQFIFQYYREEENGRGNFPPRFSGLQFPNYSSELNVNALELDDSALYLCASSFGGQASTDTQYFGPGTRLTVL.

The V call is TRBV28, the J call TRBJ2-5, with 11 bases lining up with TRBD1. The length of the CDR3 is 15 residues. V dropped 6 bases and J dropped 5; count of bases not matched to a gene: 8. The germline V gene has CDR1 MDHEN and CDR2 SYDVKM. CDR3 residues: CASSLRTGGSETQYF. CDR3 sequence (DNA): TGTGCCAGCAGCCTCAGGACAGGGGGCTCGGAGACCCAGTACTTC.

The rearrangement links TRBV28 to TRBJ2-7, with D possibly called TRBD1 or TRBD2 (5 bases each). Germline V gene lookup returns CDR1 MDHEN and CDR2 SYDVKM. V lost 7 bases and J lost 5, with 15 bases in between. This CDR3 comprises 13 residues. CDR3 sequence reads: CASTVGVRNEQYF. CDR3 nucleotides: TGTGCCAGCACTGTGGGGGTAAGGAACGAGCAGTACTTC.

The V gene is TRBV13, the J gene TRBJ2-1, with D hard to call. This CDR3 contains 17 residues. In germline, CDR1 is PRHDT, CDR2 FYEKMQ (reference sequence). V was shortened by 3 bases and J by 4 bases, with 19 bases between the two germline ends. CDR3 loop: CASSFPKGSYLYNEQFF. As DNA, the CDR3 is TGTGCCAGCAGCTTCCCCAAGGGCTCTTATCTATACAATGAGCAGTTCTTC.

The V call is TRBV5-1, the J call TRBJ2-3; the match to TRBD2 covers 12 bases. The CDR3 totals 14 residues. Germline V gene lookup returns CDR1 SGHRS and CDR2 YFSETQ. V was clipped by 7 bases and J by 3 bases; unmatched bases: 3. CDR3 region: CASRLAGETDTQYF. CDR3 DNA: TGCGCCAGCCGACTAGCGGGAGAGACAGATACGCAGTATTTT.

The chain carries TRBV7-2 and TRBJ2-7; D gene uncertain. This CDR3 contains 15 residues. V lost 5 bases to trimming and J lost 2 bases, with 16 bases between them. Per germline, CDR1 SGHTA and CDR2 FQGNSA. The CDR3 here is CASSKAASLPYEQYF. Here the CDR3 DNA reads TGTGCCAGCAGCAAAGCAGCCAGCCTGCCCTACGAGCAGTACTTC.

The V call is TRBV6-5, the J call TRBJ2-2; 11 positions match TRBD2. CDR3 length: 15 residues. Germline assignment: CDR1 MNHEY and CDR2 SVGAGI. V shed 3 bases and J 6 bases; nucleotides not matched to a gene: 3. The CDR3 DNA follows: TGTGCCAGCAGTTATAGCGGGAGGGCCTCCGGGGAGCTGTTTTTT. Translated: CASSYSGRASGELFF.

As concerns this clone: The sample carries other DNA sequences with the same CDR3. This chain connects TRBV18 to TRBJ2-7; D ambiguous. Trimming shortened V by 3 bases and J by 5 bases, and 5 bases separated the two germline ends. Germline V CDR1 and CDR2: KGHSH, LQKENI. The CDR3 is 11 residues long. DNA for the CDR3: TGTGCCAGCTCACCCGGCGACGAGCAGTACTTC. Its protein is CASSPGDEQYF.

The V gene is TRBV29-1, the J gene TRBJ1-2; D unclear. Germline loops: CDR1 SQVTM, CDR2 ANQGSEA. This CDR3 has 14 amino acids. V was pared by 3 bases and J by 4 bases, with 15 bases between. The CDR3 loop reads CSVDASGPLYGYTF. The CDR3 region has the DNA TGCAGCGTTGATGCCTCGGGTCCGCTCTATGGCTACACCTTC.